The 3 T cell receptor beta chains in this list originate from one sample, sequenced in a study of cytomegalovirus exposure and HLA in healthy donors. In the PCR, 60 Vbeta and 13 Jbeta primers were used. Sequencing used immunoSEQ multiplex PCR; TCRdb keeps in-frame clones, though not all of them. The repertoire table contains around 200,000 clones. Sequencing was performed on PBMCs. These receptors were obtained from a girl aged 2 to 9 in good health and CMV-seropositive.

The chain combines TRBV7-9 with TRBJ2-2; TRBD2 matches at 10 bases. The length of the CDR3 is 18 residues. Losses at the gene ends were 8 bases for V and 5 bases for J; bases not matched to a gene: 17. The germline CDR1 and CDR2 sequences are SEHNR and FQNEAQ (reference sequence). CDR3 nucleotides: TGTGCCAGCCGTCCTCGTGGATCTAGCGGGAGCGGGACCGGGGAGCTGTTTTTT. Its translation is CASRPRGSSGSGTGELFF.

This chain links TRBV5-1 with TRBJ2-7; TRBD2 agrees at 12 bases. CDR3 length: 15 residues. The germline gives CDR1 SGHRS, CDR2 YFSETQ. Germline trimming cut 0 bases from V and 6 bases from J; bases unmatched to any gene: 4. For the CDR3, the DNA is TGCGCCAGCAGCTTGGCGGGACTAGCGGGTCTCGAGCAGTACTTC. Translated, it gives CASSLAGLAGLEQYF.

V gene TRBV11-2 combines with J gene TRBJ2-5; TRBD1 aligns across 8 bases. CDR3 length equals 18 residues. The germline V gene encodes CDR1 SGHAT and CDR2 FQNNGV. V shed 1 base and J 5 bases; nucleotides not matched to a gene: 15. CDR3 protein: CASSLGRTGQIPQETQYF. In DNA form, the CDR3 reads TGTGCCAGCAGCTTAGGCAGGACAGGGCAAATCCCTCAGGAGACCCAGTACTTC.